This T cell receptor beta chain was documented in a study of post-analysis software for immune sequencing data. On the study more broadly: Courses of disease covered relapsing-remitting, secondary progressive and progressive-relapsing multiple sclerosis. General study points: Roughly 5 TRBV segments (TRBV5-6, TRBV5-1 and TRBV20-1 among them) occurred more frequently in patients than in controls. Same-batch preparations were strongly co-clustered by F measure. Among multiple sclerosis patients, normalized Chao1 diversity was significantly below that of controls.

The CDR3 loop spans 14 amino acids. V lost 1 base and J lost 7, with 14 bases in between. Germline CDR1 reads DFQATT; CDR2 reads SNEGSKA (reference sequence). Every TCR beta cDNA library bore unique molecular identifiers. Starting from approximately 1 to 10 million T cells, the study yielded 450,000 to 500,000 cDNA molecules. TCRdb recomputed calls from the PCR reads with MiXCR, one row per CDR3 protein. The sample holds about 810,000 distinct CDR3 sequences, around 53% seen once. On this clonotype: Its target is unknown.

This chain joins TRBV20-1 and TRBJ1-5; D is perhaps TRBD1 (6 bases). The TCR originated in a girl aged 5 to 17 with multiple sclerosis. Sequenced sample: blood. Written as DNA, the CDR3 is TGCAGTGCTAGAGTGGGGGCGTTGGGACAGCCCCAGCATTTT. Translating it yields CSARVGALGQPQHF.